This entry concerns a single T cell receptor beta chain. Its cognate antigen has yet to be identified. Base quality data are lacking; no much larger clone is found one base away. The data originate from a study of control samples from healthy donors and cancer patients (dated by TCRdb to 2019 to 2021). Library method: the immunoSEQ multiplex PCR assay. Imported from immuneACCESS, the table was reduced by TCRdb to in-frame sequences with V and J called. These copies leave out some clones; in studies compared against another copy, an unresolved V gene accounts for under half, and the cause of the remainder is not known. The sample contains approximately 140,000 clones, around 94% of them found a single time. The top ten hold 13% of the sample. The V end gives up 5 bases and the J end 7 bases, leaving 10 bases in the junction not matched to a gene. In the germline V gene, CDR1 corresponds to MDHEN and CDR2 to SYDVKM. From its cysteine to its phenylalanine, the CDR3 spans 16 amino acids. Just CDR3 DNA is preserved here, 48 bases in frame from base 1.

The chain uses TRBV28 and TRBJ2-2, with 10 junctional bases fitting TRBD1. This TCR derives from a man between 40 and 49 years old in good health. The sample was blood. The CDR3 amino acid sequence is: CASSQPGQGRRGELFF. The bases read TGTGCCAGCAGTCAACCGGGACAGGGGAGACGCGGGGAGCTGTTTTTT.